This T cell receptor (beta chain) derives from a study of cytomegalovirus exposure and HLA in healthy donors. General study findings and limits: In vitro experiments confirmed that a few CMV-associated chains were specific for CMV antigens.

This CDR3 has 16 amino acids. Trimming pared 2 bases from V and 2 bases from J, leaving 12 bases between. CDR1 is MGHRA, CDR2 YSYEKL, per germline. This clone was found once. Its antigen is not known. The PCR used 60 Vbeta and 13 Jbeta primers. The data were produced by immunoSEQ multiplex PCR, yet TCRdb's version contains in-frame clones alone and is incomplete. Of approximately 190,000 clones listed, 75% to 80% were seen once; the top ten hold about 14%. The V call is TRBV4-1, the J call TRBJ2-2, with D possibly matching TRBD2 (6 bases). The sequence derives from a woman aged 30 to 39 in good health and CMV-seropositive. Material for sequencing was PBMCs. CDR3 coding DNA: TGCGCCAGCAGCCAAACCGGGGGTGCCAACACCGGGGAGCTGTTTTTT. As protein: CASSQTGGANTGELFF.